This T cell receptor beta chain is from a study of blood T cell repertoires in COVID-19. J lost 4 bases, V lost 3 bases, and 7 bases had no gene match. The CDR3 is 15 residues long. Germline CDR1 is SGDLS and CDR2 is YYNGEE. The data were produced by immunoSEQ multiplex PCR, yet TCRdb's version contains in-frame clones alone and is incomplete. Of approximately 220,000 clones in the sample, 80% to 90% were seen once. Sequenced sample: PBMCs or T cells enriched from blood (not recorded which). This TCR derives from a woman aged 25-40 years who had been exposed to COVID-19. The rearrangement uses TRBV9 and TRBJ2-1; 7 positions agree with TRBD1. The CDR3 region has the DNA TGTGCCAGCAGCGGGGCACGGGACAGTTACAATGAGCAGTTCTTC. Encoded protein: CASSGARDSYNEQFF.